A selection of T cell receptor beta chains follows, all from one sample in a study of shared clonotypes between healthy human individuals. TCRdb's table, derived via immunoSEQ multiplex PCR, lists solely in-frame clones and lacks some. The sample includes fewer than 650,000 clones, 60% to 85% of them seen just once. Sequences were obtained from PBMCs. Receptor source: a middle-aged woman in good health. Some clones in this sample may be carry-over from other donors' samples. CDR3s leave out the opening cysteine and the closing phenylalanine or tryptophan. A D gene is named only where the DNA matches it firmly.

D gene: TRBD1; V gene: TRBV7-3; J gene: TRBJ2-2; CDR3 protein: ASSLRRTGTNTGELF
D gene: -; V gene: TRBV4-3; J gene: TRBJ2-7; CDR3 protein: ASSQDYSSPTLEQY
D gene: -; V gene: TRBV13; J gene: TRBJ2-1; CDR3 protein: ASSSPGPQGYEQF
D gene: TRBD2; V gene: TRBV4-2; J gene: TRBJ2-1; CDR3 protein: ASSQEPSGSSYNEQF
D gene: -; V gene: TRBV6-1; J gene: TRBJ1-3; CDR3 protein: ASRDVYGNTIY
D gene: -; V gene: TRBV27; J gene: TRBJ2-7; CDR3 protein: ASKEGWGEQY
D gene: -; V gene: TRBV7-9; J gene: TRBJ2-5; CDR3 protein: ASSLMASVKETQY
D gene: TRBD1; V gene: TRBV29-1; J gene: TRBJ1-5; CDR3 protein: SVGQGGSNQPQH
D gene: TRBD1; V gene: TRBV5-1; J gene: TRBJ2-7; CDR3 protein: ASSQLDRGPHEQY
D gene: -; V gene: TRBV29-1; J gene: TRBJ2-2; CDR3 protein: SATGRTTGELF
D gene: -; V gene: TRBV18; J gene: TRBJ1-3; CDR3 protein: ASSAENTIY
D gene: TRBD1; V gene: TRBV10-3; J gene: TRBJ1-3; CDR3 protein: AISEDRGLSGNTIY
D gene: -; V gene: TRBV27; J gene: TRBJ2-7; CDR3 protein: ASSSLGLGGSYEQY
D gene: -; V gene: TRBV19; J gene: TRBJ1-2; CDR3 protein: ASSLERGRGYT
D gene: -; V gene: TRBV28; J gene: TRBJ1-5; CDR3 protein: ASSFGGNQPQH
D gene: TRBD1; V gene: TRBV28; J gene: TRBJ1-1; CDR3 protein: ASSWPGQVNTEAF
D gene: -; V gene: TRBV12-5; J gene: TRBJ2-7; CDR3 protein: ASGRDRYEQY
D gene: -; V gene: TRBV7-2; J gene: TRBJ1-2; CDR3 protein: ASSLEVGNYGYT
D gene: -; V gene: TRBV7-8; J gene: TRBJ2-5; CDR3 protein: ASSRLRAERETQY
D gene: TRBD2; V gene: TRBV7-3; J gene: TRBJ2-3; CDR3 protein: ASSLLPSGSTDTQY
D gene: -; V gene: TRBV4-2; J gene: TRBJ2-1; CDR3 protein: ASSQDGNYNEQF
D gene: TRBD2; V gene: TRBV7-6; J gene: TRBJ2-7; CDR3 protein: ASSPGREYDEQY
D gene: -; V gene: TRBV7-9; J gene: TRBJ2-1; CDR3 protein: ASSSRLGTIPSSYNEQF
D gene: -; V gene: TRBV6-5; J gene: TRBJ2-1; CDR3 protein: ASSYDWSVGYNEQF
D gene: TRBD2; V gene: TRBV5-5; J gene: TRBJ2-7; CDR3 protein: ASTPGTGASGRYEQY
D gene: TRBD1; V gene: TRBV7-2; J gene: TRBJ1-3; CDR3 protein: ASSRDRAGNTIY
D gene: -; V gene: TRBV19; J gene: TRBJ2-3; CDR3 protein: ASSALAMSTDTQY
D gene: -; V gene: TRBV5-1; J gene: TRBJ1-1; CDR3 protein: ASSSQGPGAEAF
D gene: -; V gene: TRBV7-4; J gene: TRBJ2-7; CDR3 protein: ASSIYEQY
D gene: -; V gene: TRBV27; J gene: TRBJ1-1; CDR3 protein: ASSSWGGGEAF
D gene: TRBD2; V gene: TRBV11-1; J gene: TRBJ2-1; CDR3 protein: ASSPAGRERRNEQF
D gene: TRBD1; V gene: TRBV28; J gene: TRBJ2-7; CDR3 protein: ASSLWVTGGAEQY
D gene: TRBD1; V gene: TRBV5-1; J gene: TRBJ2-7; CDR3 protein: ASSGGTGPYEQY
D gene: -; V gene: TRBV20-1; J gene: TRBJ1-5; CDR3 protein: SARGPGAQH
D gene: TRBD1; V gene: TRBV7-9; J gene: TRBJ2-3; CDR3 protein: ASVYQGVDTQY
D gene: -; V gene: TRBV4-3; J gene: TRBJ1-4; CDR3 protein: ASSQVPGSFPNEKLF
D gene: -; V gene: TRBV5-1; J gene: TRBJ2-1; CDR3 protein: ASSLGAGAYNEQF
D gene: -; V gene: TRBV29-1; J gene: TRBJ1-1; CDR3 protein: SVMGGVGTEAF
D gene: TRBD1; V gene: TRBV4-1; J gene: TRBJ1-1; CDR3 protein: ASSQNQGAYTEAF
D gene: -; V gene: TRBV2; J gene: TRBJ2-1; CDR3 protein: ASKTQGKSEQF
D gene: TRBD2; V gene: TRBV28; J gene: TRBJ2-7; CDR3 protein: ASSLSGREQY
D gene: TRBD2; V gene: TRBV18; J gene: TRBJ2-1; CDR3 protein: ASSPAVGRGGNEQF
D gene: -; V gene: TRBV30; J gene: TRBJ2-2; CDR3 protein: AWSRLVGRELF
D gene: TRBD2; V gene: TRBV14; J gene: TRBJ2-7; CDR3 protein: ASSPRVAGVYEQY
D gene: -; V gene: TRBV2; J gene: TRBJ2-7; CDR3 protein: ASSSRRLYEQY
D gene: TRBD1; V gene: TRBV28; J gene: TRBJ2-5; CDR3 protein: ASSLGQGAVETQY
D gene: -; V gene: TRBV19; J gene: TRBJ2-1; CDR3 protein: ASSVSPGTGFLAGYYNEQF
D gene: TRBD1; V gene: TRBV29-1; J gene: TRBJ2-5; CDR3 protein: SVERDSQETQY
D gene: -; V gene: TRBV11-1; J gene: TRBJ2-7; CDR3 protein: ASSLVASAYEQY
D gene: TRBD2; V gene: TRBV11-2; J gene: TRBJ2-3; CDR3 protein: ASSYARGGDTDTQY
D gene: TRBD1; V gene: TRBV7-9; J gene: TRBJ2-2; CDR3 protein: ASRPGQGAIGELF
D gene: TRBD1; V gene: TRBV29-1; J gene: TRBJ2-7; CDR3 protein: SAGQGGFYEQY
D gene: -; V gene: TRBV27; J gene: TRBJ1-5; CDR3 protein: ASSSRVGRQPQH
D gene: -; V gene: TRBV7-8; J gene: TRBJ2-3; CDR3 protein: ASSSEGLGDTQY
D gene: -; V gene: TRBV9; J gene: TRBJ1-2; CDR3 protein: ASSVDPETNYGYT